This T cell receptor beta chain was sequenced in a study of OX40 agonist ivuxolimab in advanced cancers. Broadly, across the study: Ivuxolimab was an agonistic, fully human IgG2 monoclonal antibody directed against OX40 (CD134), a costimulatory receptor. Among the 50 to 55 dose-escalation patients, some 20 had hepatocellular carcinoma, roughly 15 melanoma, 9 renal cell carcinoma and 9 head and neck cancer. A male proportion of around 81% and a mean age of approximately 55 years, ranging from roughly 23 to 90, were recorded for the dose-escalation cohort. Patients were allowed to have had prior anti-PD-1, anti-PD-L1 or anti-CTLA-4 therapy, and 40% of the dose-escalation patients had been treated with checkpoint inhibitors. The paper reports the monotherapy dose-escalation portion (N ≈ 50 patients) of the phase I ivuxolimab trial. Peripheral TCRbeta sequencing was intended to test whether TCR sequence diversity was altered and clonal T-cell expansion was caused by ivuxolimab. Intravenous ivuxolimab was administered to patients every 2 weeks at six dose levels: 0.01, 0.1, 0.3, 1.5, 3 and 10 mg/kg. Partial responses were achieved by three dose-escalation patients, of whom one had hepatocellular carcinoma and two had cutaneous melanoma. Here is what the overall study found, with its caveats: In the 0.1-3.0 mg/kg groups, partial responders had among the lowest normalized peripheral clonal expansion, particularly in CD8+ T cells. Antigen specificity was not determined for the clonally expanded peripheral T cells. On average, CD8+ T cells showed more expanded clones than CD4+ T cells after ivuxolimab. Low levels of normalized T-cell clonal expansion were also seen in some patients who did not respond. At doses from 0.1 to 3.0 mg/kg, clonal expansion was seen in both CD4+ and CD8+ blood T cells between baseline and week 6.

Patients with a history of autoimmune disease or receiving systemic immunosuppression were excluded from the trial. Peripheral blood for TCR sequencing was collected from all dose cohorts at baseline, on cycle 4 day 1, and on cycle 7 day 1. Samples came from an open-label, multicenter, first-in-human phase I dose-escalation trial of ivuxolimab. Adults with locally advanced or metastatic melanoma, renal cell, hepatocellular, or head and neck squamous cell carcinoma were enrolled in the trial. CD4+ and CD8+ T cells were sorted separately from peripheral blood before TCR sequencing. For sequencing of the TCRbeta CDR3 region, genomic DNA was extracted from the sorted cells. TCRbeta CDR3 regions were sequenced using the immunoSEQ Assay. TCRdb mirrors the immuneACCESS table, restricted to in-frame sequences. Some clones are absent from its copies; in checked studies, under half trace to an unresolved V gene, and the reason for the others is unknown. The sample has tens of thousands of clones on record, 85% to 90% of them singletons. The top ten constitute about a tenth of the sample.

Points on this clone: What this receptor recognizes is not known. No quality values exist for individual bases; no much larger clone is one base distant.

The receptor was isolated from an adult with an advanced solid tumor such as melanoma, head and neck, liver or kidney cancer. Sequenced here: CD4+ or CD8+ T cells sorted from blood, sampled in a trial of the OX40 agonist ivuxolimab.

CDR3 region: CASSPGQSIRPLHF. The bases are TGTGCCAGCAGCCCAGGACAGAGCATAAGACCCCTCCACTTT. The V and J genes are TRBV11-2 and TRBJ1-6; the D gene is possibly TRBD1, with 6 bases matching. Trimming costs V 5 bases and J 12 bases, and their ends lie 17 bases apart. Taken from the germline V gene, the CDR1 and CDR2 loops are SGHAT and FQNNGV. Counted from cysteine to phenylalanine, this CDR3 has 14 amino acids. Of the read, only the CDR3 DNA is kept; its 42 bases are in frame from base 1.